The 17 T cell receptor beta chains given below trace back to one sample, sequenced in a study of T cells in Graves' hyperthyroidism and ophthalmopathy. Amplification targeted TCR beta CDR3 regions from RNA transcripts. The TCR CDR3 was amplified in a first-round RT-PCR using the HTBI primer set. TCRdb ran MiXCR on the multiplex PCR reads and lists one entry per CDR3 protein. The data hold around 620,000 distinct CDR3 sequences, with over 12% observed a single time. The specimen sequenced was blood. All receptors come from a woman aged 18-35 years with Graves' ophthalmopathy.

The chain recombines TRBV4-1 with TRBJ2-1; D may be TRBD1 or TRBD2 (5 bases each). V was trimmed by 1 base and J by 6 bases, leaving 13 bases between them. CDR3 size: 15 residues. CDR1 and CDR2 from the germline V gene are MGHRA and YSYEKL. The DNA for the CDR3 is TGCGCCAGCAGCCAAGTTGGGGGATCTTGCAATGAGCAGTTCTTC. It codes for CASSQVGGSCNEQFF.

The chain employs TRBV6-5 and TRBJ1-4; D gene unclear. Germline V gene lookup returns CDR1 MNHEY and CDR2 SVGAGI. The CDR3 loop spans 18 amino acids. Deletions cut 0 bases from V and 0 bases from J, with 14 bases between. CDR3 sequence (DNA): TGTGCCAGCAGTTACTCGACGGATACCTTTGCAACTAATGAAAAACTGTTTTTT. Protein: CASSYSTDTFATNEKLFF.

As regards this clonotype: A much bigger clone sits one base away, suggesting this may be a read error. Here the CDR3 omits its conserved ending phenylalanine or tryptophan, so a read error is the likely source. This sequence joins TRBV10-3 and TRBJ1-1, with D perhaps matching TRBD1 (6 bases). Looked up from germline, CDR1 is ENHRY and CDR2 is SYGVKD. The germline V and J ends were trimmed by 4 bases and 3 bases, with 6 bases remaining between them. CDR3 length: 12 amino acids. DNA of the CDR3: TGTGCCATCAGTGCAGGGGACACTGAAGCTTTCCTT. Encoded protein: CAISAGDTEAFL.

This clonotype turned up a few times. The chain couples TRBV9 to TRBJ2-7; 7 bases agree with TRBD2. J lost 0 bases, V lost 3 bases, and 6 bases had no gene match. Germline V lookup: CDR1 SGDLS, CDR2 YYNGEE. The CDR3 sequence is 15 residues long. CDR3 region: CASSGSSGFSYEQYF. In DNA form, the CDR3 reads TGTGCCAGCAGCGGATCTAGCGGATTCTCCTACGAGCAGTACTTC. Full variable domain (rest looked up from reference TRBV9 and TRBJ2-7): DSGVTQTPKHLITATGQRVTLRCSPRSGDLSVYWYQQSLDQGLQFLIQYYNGEERAKGNILERFSAQQFPDLHSELNLSSLELGDSALYFCASSGSSGFSYEQYFGPGTRLTVT.

This clonotype was recorded many times. The chain recombines TRBV13 with TRBJ1-2; maybe TRBD1 (6 bases). Germline V gene lookup returns CDR1 PRHDT and CDR2 FYEKMQ (reference sequence). The V end lost 5 bases, the J end lost 2 bases, and 18 bases lay between the germline ends. There are 16 residues in the CDR3. The CDR3 region has the DNA TGTGCCAGCAGCCCACGGACGGGACAACTCAACTATGGCTACACCTTC. Amino acids: CASSPRTGQLNYGYTF.

The chain couples TRBV5-5 to TRBJ2-6, with 7 bases that match TRBD1. Germline V gene data show CDR1 as SGHKS and CDR2 as YYEKEE (reference sequence). V dropped 4 bases and J dropped 3; count of bases not matched to a gene: 10. This CDR3 has 17 amino acids. CDR3 in amino acids: CASSPDRRRDGANVLTF. In DNA form, the CDR3 reads TGTGCCAGCAGCCCGGACAGGCGCCGGGATGGGGCCAACGTCCTGACTTTC.

The sample holds one count of this clonotype. A much larger clone differs by one base, so this may be a read error. The V call is TRBV28, the J call TRBJ1-3, with TRBD1 matching over 7 bases. The germline V gene encodes CDR1 MDHEN and CDR2 SYDVKM. This CDR3 contains 15 residues. CDR3 amino acids: CASSFGTVSGSTIYF. CDR3 nucleotides: TGTGCCAGCAGTTTCGGGACAGTCTCTGGAAGCACCATATATTTT.

This clonotype was observed many times. The rearrangement joins TRBV29-1 to TRBJ2-1, with D perhaps TRBD2 (5 bases). This CDR3 contains 16 residues. Germline V gene lookup returns CDR1 SQVTM and CDR2 ANQGSEA. Deletions cut 5 bases from V and 7 bases from J, with 24 bases between. The DNA for the CDR3 is TGCAGCGTTACGAACCCTACCAGCGGCCTTCGTAATGAGCAGTTCTTC. Residues: CSVTNPTSGLRNEQFF.

This clonotype was recorded at least ten times. The chain uses TRBV11-3 and TRBJ2-1; 9 bases align to TRBD1. V shed 7 bases and J 2 bases; nucleotides not matched to a gene: 6. Germline loops: CDR1 SGHNT, CDR2 YENEEA. This CDR3 spans 15 amino acids. CDR3 coding DNA: TGTGCCAGCATCCCTGACAGGGGGACCTACAATGAGCAGTTCTTC. It specifies CASIPDRGTYNEQFF.

There are a few counts of this clonotype. CDR3 in amino acids: CASTPLPQGGYNEQFF. The DNA of the CDR3 is TGTGCCAGCACCCCCCTCCCACAGGGGGGCTACAATGAGCAGTTCTTC. The chain joins TRBV5-6 to TRBJ2-1, with 8 nucleotides matching TRBD1. The CDR3 runs 16 residues. Unmatched junction bases numbered 11, after V lost 6 bases and J lost 3 bases. Per germline, CDR1 SGHDT and CDR2 YYEEEE. The full variable domain, with the rest looked up from reference TRBV5-6 and TRBJ2-1, is DAGVTQSPTHLIKTRGQQVTLRCSPKSGHDTVSWYQQALGQGPQFIFQYYEEEERQRGNFPDRFSGHQFPNYSSELNVNALLLGDSALYLCASTPLPQGGYNEQFFGPGTRLTVL.

The chain is built from TRBV7-9 and TRBJ1-2; a possible D gene is TRBD1 (6 bases). The V and J ends lost 3 bases and 7 bases respectively, with 18 bases between them. The CDR3 is 15 residues long. Germline CDR1 reads SEHNR; CDR2 reads FQNEAQ (reference sequence). CDR3 sequence reads: CASSFRAGAAGGYTF. The CDR3 coding sequence is TGTGCCAGCAGCTTCAGGGCGGGGGCCGCGGGTGGCTACACCTTC.

There are many counts of this clonotype. The chain couples TRBV11-2 to TRBJ2-7, with TRBD1 matching over 9 bases. In germline, CDR1 is SGHAT, CDR2 FQNNGV. The CDR3 is 16 residues long. Losses at the gene ends were 5 bases for V and 1 base for J; bases not matched to a gene: 9. CDR3 sequence (DNA): TGTGCCAGCAGCCCTCCGCGGGACAGGGAATCCTACGAGCAGTACTTC. It yields the protein CASSPPRDRESYEQYF.

This clonotype was recorded a few times. One base away lies a much larger clone, so this may be a sequencing read error. V gene TRBV18 combines with J gene TRBJ1-2, with 7 bases lining up with TRBD1. The V gene's germline CDR1 is KGHSH and CDR2 LQKENI. The CDR3 is made up of 13 amino acids. This chain's CDR3 is CACSVDRNYGYTF. CDR3 nucleotides: TGTGCCTGCTCAGTGGACAGGAACTATGGCTACACCTTC.

As regards this clonotype: One junction end does not reproduce the germline sequence, and a read error may be involved. The chain employs TRBV4-1 and TRBJ1-2, with D possibly being TRBD1 (6 bases). Germline CDR1 is MGHRA and CDR2 is YSYEKL. The CDR3 loop spans 16 amino acids. This chain's CDR3 is CANSQAGGLQNYGYTF. The DNA of the CDR3 is TGCGCCAACAGCCAAGCGGGGGGGCTGCAGAACTATGGCTACACCTTC.

In its sample, this clonotype was seen many times. The chain uses TRBV7-2 and TRBJ2-7; D not certain. Germline V gene sequence: CDR1 SGHTA, CDR2 FQGNSA. The CDR3 runs to 11 residues. V lost 6 bases, J lost 2 bases, and 5 bases lay in between. The CDR3 reads CASSSPYEQYF. The CDR3, as DNA: TGTGCCAGCAGTTCCCCCTACGAGCAGTACTTC.

V is TRBV20-1 and J is TRBJ1-2; weak D call: TRBD1 (5 bases). CDR3 length: 16 residues. V was shortened by 2 bases and J by 5 bases, with 21 bases between the two germline ends. Germline CDR1 reads DFQATT; CDR2 reads SNEGSKA (reference sequence). The CDR3 nucleotides read TGCAGTGCTAGACGGGGCAGGCGGTTACGTGGGTATGGCTACACCTTC. It yields the protein CSARRGRRLRGYGYTF.

This clonotype was found many times. The chain couples TRBV20-1 to TRBJ2-2, with D maybe TRBD2 (6 bases). The CDR3 extends over 16 amino acids. Trimming left V 0 bases short and J 5 bases short, with 16 bases between. Per germline, CDR1 DFQATT and CDR2 SNEGSKA (reference sequence). The CDR3 DNA follows: TGCAGTGCTAGAGACCTAAAGGAGGGATTAACCGGGGAGCTGTTTTTT. Its translation: CSARDLKEGLTGELFF.